This paragraph reports one TCR beta chain. Its specificity is unknown. The data stem from a study of shared clonotypes between healthy human individuals. General observations from the study: Estimated richness was generally greater in naive than memory subsets.

Some clones are missing from TCRdb's copy, which holds only in-frame ones; the method was immunoSEQ multiplex PCR. The sample holds some 1,100,000 clones; around 78% are singletons and the top ten take 0.4% to 0.55%. This sequence originates from a man aged 18 to 30 in good health. Some clones in this sample may be carry-over from other donors' samples. The sequenced material came from memory CD4+ T cells from PBMCs. Documented subset: CD45RA-negative fraction.

CDR3 sequence: CASSQPELNYGYTF. The DNA of the CDR3 is TGTGCCAGCAGCCAACCCGAATTAAACTATGGCTACACCTTC. The chain carries TRBV27 and TRBJ1-2; D not resolved. V lost 6 bases, J lost 2 bases, and 13 bases lay in between. There are 14 residues in the CDR3. Germline V gene lookup returns CDR1 MNHEY and CDR2 SMNVEV (reference sequence).